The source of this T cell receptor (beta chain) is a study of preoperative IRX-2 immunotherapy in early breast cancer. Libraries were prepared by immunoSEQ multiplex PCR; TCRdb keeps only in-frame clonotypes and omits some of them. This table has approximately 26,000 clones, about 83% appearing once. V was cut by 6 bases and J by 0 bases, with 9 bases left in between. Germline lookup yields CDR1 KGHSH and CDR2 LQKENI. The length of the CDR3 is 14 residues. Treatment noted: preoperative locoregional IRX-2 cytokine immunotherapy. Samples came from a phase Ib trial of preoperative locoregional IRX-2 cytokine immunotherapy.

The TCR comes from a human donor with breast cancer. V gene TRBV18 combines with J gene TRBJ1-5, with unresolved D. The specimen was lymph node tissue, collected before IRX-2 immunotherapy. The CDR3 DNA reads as TGTGCCAGCTCCTTATTAGGTAGCAATCAGCCCCAGCATTTT. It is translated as CASSLLGSNQPQHF.